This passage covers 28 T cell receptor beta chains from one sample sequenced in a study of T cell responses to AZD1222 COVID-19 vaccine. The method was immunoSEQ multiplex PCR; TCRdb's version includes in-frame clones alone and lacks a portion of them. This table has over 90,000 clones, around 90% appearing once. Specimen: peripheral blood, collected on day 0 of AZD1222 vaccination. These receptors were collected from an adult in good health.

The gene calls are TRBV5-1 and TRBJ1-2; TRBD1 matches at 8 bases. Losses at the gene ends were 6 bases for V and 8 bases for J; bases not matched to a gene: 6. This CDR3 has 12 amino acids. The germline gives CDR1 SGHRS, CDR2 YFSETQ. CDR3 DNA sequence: TGCGCCAGCAAGGCGACAGGGGAAGGCTACACCTTC. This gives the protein CASKATGEGYTF.

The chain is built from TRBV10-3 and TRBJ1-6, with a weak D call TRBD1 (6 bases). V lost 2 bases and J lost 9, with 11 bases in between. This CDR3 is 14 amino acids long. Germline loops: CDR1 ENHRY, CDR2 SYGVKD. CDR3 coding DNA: TGTGCCATCAGTGAGAACAGGGATAGTTCACCCCTCCACTTT. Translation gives CAISENRDSSPLHF.

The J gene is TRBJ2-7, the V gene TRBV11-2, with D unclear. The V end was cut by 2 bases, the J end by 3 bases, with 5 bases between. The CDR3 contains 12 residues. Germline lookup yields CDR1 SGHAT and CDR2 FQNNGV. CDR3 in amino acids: CASSLQVYEQYF. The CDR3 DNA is TGTGCCAGCAGCTTACAAGTCTACGAGCAGTACTTC.

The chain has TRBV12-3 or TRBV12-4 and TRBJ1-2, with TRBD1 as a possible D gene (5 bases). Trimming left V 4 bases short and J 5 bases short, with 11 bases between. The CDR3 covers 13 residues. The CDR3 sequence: CASSSAGKYGYTF. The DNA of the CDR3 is TGTGCCAGCAGTTCTGCAGGGAAATATGGCTACACCTTC.

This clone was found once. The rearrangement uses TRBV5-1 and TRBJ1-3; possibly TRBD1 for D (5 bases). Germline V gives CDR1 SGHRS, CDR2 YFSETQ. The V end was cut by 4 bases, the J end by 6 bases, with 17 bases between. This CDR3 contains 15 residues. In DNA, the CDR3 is TGCGCCAGCAGCCATGTCCCGGGCAGGGAAAACACCATATATTTT. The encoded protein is CASSHVPGRENTIYF.

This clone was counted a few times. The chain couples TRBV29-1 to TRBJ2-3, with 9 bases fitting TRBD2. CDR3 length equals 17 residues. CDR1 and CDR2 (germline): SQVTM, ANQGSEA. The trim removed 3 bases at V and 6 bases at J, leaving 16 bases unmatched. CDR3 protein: CSVDGSGGRSSMDTQYF. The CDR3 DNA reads TGCAGCGTTGATGGTAGCGGGGGACGGAGCTCGATGGATACGCAGTATTTT.

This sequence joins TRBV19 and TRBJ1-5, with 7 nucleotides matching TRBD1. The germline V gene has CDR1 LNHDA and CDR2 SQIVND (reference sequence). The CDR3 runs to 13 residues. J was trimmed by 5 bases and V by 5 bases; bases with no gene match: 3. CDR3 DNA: TGTGCCAGTAGTGACGACAGGGATCAGCCCCAGCATTTT. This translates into CASSDDRDQPQHF.

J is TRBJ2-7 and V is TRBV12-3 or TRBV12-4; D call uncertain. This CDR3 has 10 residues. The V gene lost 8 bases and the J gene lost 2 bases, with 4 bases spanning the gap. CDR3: CASATYEQYF. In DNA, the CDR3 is TGTGCCAGCGCCACCTACGAGCAGTACTTC.

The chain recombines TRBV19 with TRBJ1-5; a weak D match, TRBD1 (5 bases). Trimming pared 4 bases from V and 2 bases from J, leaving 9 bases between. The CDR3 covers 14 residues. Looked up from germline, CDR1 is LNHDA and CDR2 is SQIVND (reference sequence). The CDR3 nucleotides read TGTGCCAGTAGTACCCTAGGGGGCAATCAGCCCCAGCATTTT. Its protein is CASSTLGGNQPQHF.

This CDR3 reads CASSLGGSTDTQYF. The CDR3 DNA sequence: TGCGCCAGCAGCTTAGGCGGTAGCACAGATACGCAGTATTTT. This chain links TRBV5-1 with TRBJ2-3; D unclear. The CDR3 covers 14 residues. Germline assignment: CDR1 SGHRS and CDR2 YFSETQ. V was pared by 2 bases and J by 0 bases, with 7 bases between.

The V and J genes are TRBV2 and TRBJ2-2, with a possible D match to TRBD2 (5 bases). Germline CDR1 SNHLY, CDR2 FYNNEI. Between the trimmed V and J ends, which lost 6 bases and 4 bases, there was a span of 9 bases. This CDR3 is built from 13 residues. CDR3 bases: TGTGCCAGCAGGGTTGAGGGCACCGGGGAGCTGTTTTTT. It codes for CASRVEGTGELFF.

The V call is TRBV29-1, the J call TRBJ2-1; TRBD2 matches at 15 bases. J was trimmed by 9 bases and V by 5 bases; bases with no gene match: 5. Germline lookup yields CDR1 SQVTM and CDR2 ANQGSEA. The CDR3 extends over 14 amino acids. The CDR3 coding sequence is TGCAGCGTTTTGGGACTAGCGGGGGGTGGTGAGCAGTTCTTC. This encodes CSVLGLAGGGEQFF.

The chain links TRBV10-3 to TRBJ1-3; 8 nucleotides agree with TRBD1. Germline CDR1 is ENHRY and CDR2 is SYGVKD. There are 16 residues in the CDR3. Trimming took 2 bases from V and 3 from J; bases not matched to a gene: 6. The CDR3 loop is CAISERQGAGGNTIYF. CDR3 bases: TGTGCCATCAGTGAGAGGCAGGGGGCAGGTGGAAACACCATATATTTT.

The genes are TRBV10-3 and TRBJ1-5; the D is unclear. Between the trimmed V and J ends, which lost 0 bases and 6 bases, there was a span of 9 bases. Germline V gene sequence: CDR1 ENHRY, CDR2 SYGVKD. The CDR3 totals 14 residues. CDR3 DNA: TGTGCCATCAGTGAGTCGCGGAGGGTTCAGCCCCAGCATTTT. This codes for CAISESRRVQPQHF.

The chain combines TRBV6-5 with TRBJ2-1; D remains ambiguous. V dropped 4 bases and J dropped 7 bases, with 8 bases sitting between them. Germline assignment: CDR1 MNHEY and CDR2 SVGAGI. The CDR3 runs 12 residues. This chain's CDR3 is CASSSGPNEQFF. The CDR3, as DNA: TGTGCCAGCAGTTCCGGGCCAAATGAGCAGTTCTTC.

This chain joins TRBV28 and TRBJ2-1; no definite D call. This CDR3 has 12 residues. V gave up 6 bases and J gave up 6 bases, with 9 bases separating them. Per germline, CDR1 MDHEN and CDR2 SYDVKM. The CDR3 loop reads CASRAPINEQFF. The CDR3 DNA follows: TGTGCCAGCAGGGCCCCTATCAATGAGCAGTTCTTC.

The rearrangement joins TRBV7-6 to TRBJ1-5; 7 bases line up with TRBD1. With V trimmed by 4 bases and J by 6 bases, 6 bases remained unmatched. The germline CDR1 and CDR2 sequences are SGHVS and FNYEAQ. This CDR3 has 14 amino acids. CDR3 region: CASSCTGVSQPQHF. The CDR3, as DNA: TGTGCCAGCAGCTGTACAGGGGTGAGTCAGCCCCAGCATTTT. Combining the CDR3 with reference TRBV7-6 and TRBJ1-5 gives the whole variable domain GAGVSQSPRYKVTKRGQDVALRCDPISGHVSLYWYRQALGQGPEFLTYFNYEAQQDKSGLPNDRFSAERPEGSISTLTIQRTEQRDSAMYRCASSCTGVSQPQHFGDGTRLSIL.

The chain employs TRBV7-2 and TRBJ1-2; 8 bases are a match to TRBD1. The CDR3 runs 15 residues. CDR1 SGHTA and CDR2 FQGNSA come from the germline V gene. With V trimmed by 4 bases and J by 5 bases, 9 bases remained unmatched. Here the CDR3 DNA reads TGTGCCAGCAGCTGGACAGGGACCAGCCTTTATGGCTACACCTTC. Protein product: CASSWTGTSLYGYTF. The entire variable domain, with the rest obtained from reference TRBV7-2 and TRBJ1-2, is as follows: GAGVSQSPSNKVTEKGKDVELRCDPISGHTALYWYRQSLGQGLEFLIYFQGNSAPDKSGLPSDRFSAERTGGSVSTLTIQRTQQEDSAVYLCASSWTGTSLYGYTFGSGTRLTVV.

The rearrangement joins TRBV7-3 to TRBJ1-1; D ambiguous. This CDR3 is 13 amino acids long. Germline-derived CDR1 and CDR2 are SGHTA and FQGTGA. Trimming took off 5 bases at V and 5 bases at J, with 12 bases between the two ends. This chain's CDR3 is CASSTEVGTEAFF. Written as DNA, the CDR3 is TGTGCCAGCAGCACCGAAGTGGGAACTGAAGCTTTCTTT.

The CDR3 DNA sequence: TGCGCCAGCAGTCAACCGGACAGGGGTGGCTATGGCTACACCTTC. Translated: CASSQPDRGGYGYTF. The chain recombines TRBV23-1 with TRBJ1-2; 9 bases are a match to TRBD1. TRBV23-1 counts as an open reading frame of uncertain function. The CDR3 consists of 15 residues. V was clipped by 2 bases and J by 4 bases; unmatched bases: 5.

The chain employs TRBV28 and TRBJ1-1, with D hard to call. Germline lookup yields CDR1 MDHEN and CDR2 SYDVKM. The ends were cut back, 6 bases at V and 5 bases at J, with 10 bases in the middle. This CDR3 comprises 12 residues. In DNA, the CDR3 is TGTGCCAGCAGAGAGAGAGAGACTGAAGCTTTCTTT. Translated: CASRERETEAFF.

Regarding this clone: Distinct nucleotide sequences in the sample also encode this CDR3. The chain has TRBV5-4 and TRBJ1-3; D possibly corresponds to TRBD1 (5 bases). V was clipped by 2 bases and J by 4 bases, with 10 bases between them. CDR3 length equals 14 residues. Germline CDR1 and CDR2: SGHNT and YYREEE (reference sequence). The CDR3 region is CASSLWGVGNTIYF. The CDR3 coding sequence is TGTGCCAGCAGCTTATGGGGGGTCGGAAACACCATATATTTT.

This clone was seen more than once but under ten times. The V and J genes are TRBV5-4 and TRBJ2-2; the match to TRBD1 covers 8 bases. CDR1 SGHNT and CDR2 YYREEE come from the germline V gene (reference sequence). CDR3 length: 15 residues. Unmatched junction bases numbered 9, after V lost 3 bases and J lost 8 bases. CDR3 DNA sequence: TGTGCCAGCAGCTCTCCCGGGACAGGCAAGGGGGAGCTGTTTTTT. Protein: CASSSPGTGKGELFF.

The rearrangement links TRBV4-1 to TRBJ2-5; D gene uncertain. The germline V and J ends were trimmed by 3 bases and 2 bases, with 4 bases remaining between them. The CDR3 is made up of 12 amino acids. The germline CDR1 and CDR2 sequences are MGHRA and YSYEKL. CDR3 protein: CASSHTQETQYF. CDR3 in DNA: TGCGCCAGCAGCCACACTCAAGAGACCCAGTACTTC.

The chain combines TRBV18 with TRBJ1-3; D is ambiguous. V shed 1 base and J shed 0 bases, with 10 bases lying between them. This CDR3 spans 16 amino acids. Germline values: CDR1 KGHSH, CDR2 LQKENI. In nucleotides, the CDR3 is TGTGCCAGCTCACCACGGGAGGCCAGCTCTGGAAACACCATATATTTT. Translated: CASSPREASSGNTIYF.

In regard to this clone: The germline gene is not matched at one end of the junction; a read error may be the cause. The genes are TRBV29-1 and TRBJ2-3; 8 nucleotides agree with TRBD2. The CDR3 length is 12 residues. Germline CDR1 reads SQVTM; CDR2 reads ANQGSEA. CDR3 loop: CSVEAGADTQYF. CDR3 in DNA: TGCAGCGTGGAAGCGGGGGCAGATACGCAGTATTTT.

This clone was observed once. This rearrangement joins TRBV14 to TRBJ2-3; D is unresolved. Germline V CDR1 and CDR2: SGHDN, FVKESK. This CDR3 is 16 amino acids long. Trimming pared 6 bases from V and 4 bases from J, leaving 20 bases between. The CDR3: CASSKGDSPWPDTQYF. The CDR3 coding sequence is TGTGCCAGCAGTAAAGGAGACTCCCCCTGGCCAGATACGCAGTATTTT.

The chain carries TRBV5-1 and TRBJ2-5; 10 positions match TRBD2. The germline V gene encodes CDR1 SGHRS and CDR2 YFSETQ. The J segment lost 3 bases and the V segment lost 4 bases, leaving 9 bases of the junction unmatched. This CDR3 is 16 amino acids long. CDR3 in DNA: TGCGCCAGCAGCCCGGGTCTAGCGGGGGCCAAAGAGACCCAGTACTTC. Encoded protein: CASSPGLAGAKETQYF.